The 32 T cell receptor beta chains below come from one sample, sequenced in a study of immune characterization of retroperitoneal liposarcoma. Using its own MiXCR run on the PCR reads, TCRdb lists one record per CDR3 protein. There are around 10,000 distinct CDR3 sequences in the sample; 28% occur only once, and around 8% lies in the top ten. Sequencing was performed on tumor tissue. All receptors come from a male donor with retroperitoneal liposarcoma.

The CDR3 region is CASSWTSASSYEQYF. The CDR3 nucleotides are TGTGCCAGCAGTTGGACTAGCGCGAGCTCCTACGAGCAGTACTTC. The V gene is TRBV11-2, the J gene TRBJ2-7, with 9 bases fitting TRBD2. The CDR3 covers 15 residues. Germline V gene sequence: CDR1 SGHAT, CDR2 FQNNGV. J gave up 0 bases and V 6 bases, and 6 bases lay outside the gene matches.

Remarks on this clonotype: Its ends do not fully match the called genes, so a read error is possible. The rearrangement links TRBV7-8 to TRBJ2-3; 7 bases fit TRBD1. The CDR3 length is 13 residues. Germline CDR1 and CDR2: SGHVS and FQNEAQ. The CDR3 is CVSQTGYTDRQYF. CDR3 sequence (DNA): TGTGTCAGCCAGACAGGGTACACAGATAGGCAGTATTTT.

This clonotype was counted between two and nine times. CDR3 amino acids: CASGTGSSGNTIYF. Written as DNA, the CDR3 is TGTGCCAGCGGCACAGGATCCTCTGGAAACACCATATATTTT. The chain uses TRBV6-1 and TRBJ1-3; tentatively, D is TRBD1 (5 bases). The V gene lost 8 bases and the J gene lost 0 bases, with 11 bases spanning the gap. The CDR3 consists of 14 residues. Germline V lookup: CDR1 MNHNS, CDR2 SASEGT.

In its sample, this clonotype was seen many times. The chain is built from TRBV7-6 and TRBJ1-2, with 7 nucleotides matching TRBD1. This CDR3 has 11 amino acids. V lost 7 bases to trimming and J lost 7 bases; unmatched junction nucleotides: 3. Germline-derived CDR1 and CDR2 are SGHVS and FNYEAQ. The CDR3 here is CASNRGGGYTF. The CDR3 DNA reads TGTGCCAGCAACAGGGGAGGTGGCTACACCTTC.

The rearrangement links TRBV6-5 to TRBJ2-1; 9 nucleotides agree with TRBD1. The CDR3 is made up of 14 amino acids. With V trimmed by 4 bases and J by 13 bases, 11 bases remained unmatched. Germline loops: CDR1 MNHEY, CDR2 SVGAGI. The CDR3 nucleotides are TGTGCCAGCAGTTCCGGACAGGGGACGGCGACCCAGTTCTTC. Protein product: CASSSGQGTATQFF.

This chain uses TRBV10-1 with TRBJ2-7; 7 nucleotides align to TRBD2. With the DNA end fitting TRBJ2-1 better, the J assignment may be wrong. Per germline, CDR1 WNHNN and CDR2 SYGVQD (reference sequence). The CDR3 length is 16 residues. The DNA for the CDR3 is TGCGCCAGCAGTGTTAACCGGGGGGAGGTAGCGAATGAGCAGTTCTTC. It encodes CASSVNRGEVANEQFF.

This clonotype is medium-sized (0.01 to 0.1%) in the sample. The chain uses TRBV6-1 and TRBJ2-1; D call uncertain. The CDR3 is 11 residues long. Germline V lookup: CDR1 MNHNS, CDR2 SASEGT. Trimming pared 8 bases from V and 10 bases from J, leaving 12 bases between. The CDR3 bases are TGTGCCAGCTCAGTAGTCTACGAGCAGTTCTTC. Protein sequence: CASSVVYEQFF.

The chain joins TRBV7-8 to TRBJ1-1; perhaps TRBD1 as D (5 bases). CDR1 is SGHVS, CDR2 FQNEAQ, per germline. Trimming took 5 bases from V and 5 from J, leaving 12 bases between them. The CDR3 totals 13 residues. The DNA of the CDR3 is TGTGCCAGCAGCCATCCGGGGGGGACTGAAGCTTTCTTT. It translates to CASSHPGGTEAFF.

This clonotype was counted a few times. This chain uses TRBV6-1 with TRBJ1-2, with no clear D. Germline V gene lookup returns CDR1 MNHNS and CDR2 SASEGT. This CDR3 spans 15 amino acids. The V gene lost 6 bases and the J gene lost 2 bases, with 16 bases spanning the gap. CDR3: CASSPREGRNYGYTF. Written as DNA, the CDR3 is TGTGCCAGCAGCCCACGAGAGGGAAGGAACTATGGCTACACCTTC.

The J gene is TRBJ2-2, the V gene TRBV12-3 or TRBV12-4, with TRBD1 as a possible D gene (5 bases). The CDR3 length is 15 residues. The V gene lost 5 bases and the J gene lost 3 bases, with 13 bases spanning the gap. CDR3 in amino acids: CASSGAILHTGELFF. DNA for the CDR3: TGTGCCAGCAGTGGGGCCATCCTACACACCGGGGAGCTGTTTTTT.

This clonotype was picked up many times. The rearrangement uses TRBV7-6 and TRBJ2-7, with D tentatively TRBD2 (5 bases). Germline values: CDR1 SGHVS, CDR2 FNYEAQ. Trimming took off 5 bases at V and 3 bases at J, with 14 bases between the two ends. The CDR3 is made up of 14 amino acids. The CDR3 sequence: CASSPRTGNYEQYF. The CDR3 nucleotides read TGTGCCAGCAGCCCGCGCACGGGGAACTACGAGCAGTACTTC. Together with reference TRBV7-6 and TRBJ2-7, the CDR3 gives the full variable domain: GAGVSQSPRYKVTKRGQDVALRCDPISGHVSLYWYRQALGQGPEFLTYFNYEAQQDKSGLPNDRFSAERPEGSISTLTIQRTEQRDSAMYRCASSPRTGNYEQYFGPGTRLTVT.

This clonotype was seen ten or more times. The rearrangement links TRBV6-1 to TRBJ2-3; D is possibly TRBD1 (6 bases). This CDR3 region has 13 residues. The V end lost 3 bases, the J end lost 5 bases, and 9 bases lay between the germline ends. Germline lookup yields CDR1 MNHNS and CDR2 SASEGT. CDR3 bases: TGTGCCAGCAGTGATAGGGGGAAAGATACGCAGTATTTT. Translation: CASSDRGKDTQYF.

The chain joins TRBV7-2 to TRBJ1-1, with 10 bases matching TRBD1. Germline CDR1 SGHTA, CDR2 FQGNSA. The V segment lost 5 bases and the J segment 5 bases; nucleotides outside the gene matches: 8. This CDR3 has 15 residues. CDR3 sequence reads: CASSPRTGGYTEAFF. CDR3 bases: TGTGCCAGCAGCCCCCGGACAGGGGGATATACTGAAGCTTTCTTT.

The V gene is TRBV10-2, the J gene TRBJ2-2; 12 positions agree with TRBD2. Germline V gives CDR1 WSHSY, CDR2 SAAADI. After removal of 6 bases from V and 7 bases from J, the junction contained 3 bases not matched to a gene. This CDR3 has 14 residues. The CDR3 coding sequence is TGCGCCAGCAGGACTAGCGGGAGTAGCGGGGAGCTGTTTTTT. It encodes CASRTSGSSGELFF.

The V call is TRBV24-1, the J call TRBJ2-1; D assignment may be TRBD1 or TRBD2 (6 bases each). The V end lost 6 bases, the J end lost 5 bases, and 22 bases lay between the germline ends. CDR1 KGHDR and CDR2 SFDVKD come from the germline V gene. This CDR3 is 17 amino acids long. The CDR3 protein is CATSPARGQLSHNEQFF. In DNA, the CDR3 is TGTGCCACCAGTCCCGCTCGGGGGCAGCTCAGTCACAATGAGCAGTTCTTC.

The chain links TRBV12-3 or TRBV12-4 to TRBJ2-1, with D tentatively TRBD2 (5 bases). V gave up 5 bases and J gave up 7 bases, with 12 bases separating them. This CDR3 contains 13 residues. In DNA, the CDR3 is TGTGCCAGCAGTGCGGAATCGGGGAATGAGCAGTTCTTC. Its protein is CASSAESGNEQFF.

This clonotype was picked up many times. This chain uses TRBV6-1 with TRBJ2-2; no reliable D call. V lost 3 bases, J lost 7 bases, and 6 bases lay in between. The CDR3 is 12 amino acids. The germline V gene has CDR1 MNHNS and CDR2 SASEGT. Written as DNA, the CDR3 is TGTGCCAGCAGTGATTTTAACGGGGAGCTGTTTTTT. This translates into CASSDFNGELFF.

Notes on this clonotype: A single base separates this from a much larger clone, so it may be a read error. V gene TRBV12-3 or TRBV12-4 combines with J gene TRBJ2-5, with TRBD2 matching over 8 bases. Gene TRBJ2-1 matches the end of the DNA better, so the J call may be wrong. This CDR3 comprises 13 residues. The CDR3: CANKAGAQETQFF. The CDR3 region has the DNA TGTGCCAACAAAGCGGGAGCCCAAGAGACCCAGTTCTTC.

This clonotype came up many times. The V gene is TRBV6-1, the J gene TRBJ2-5, with 10 bases lining up with TRBD1. The J segment lost 3 bases and the V segment lost 3 bases, leaving 7 bases of the junction unmatched. The CDR3 is 16 residues long. CDR1 is MNHNS and CDR2 is SASEGT in the germline V gene. The DNA for the CDR3 is TGTGCCAGCAGTGAGGGACAGGGGAGGTTGGAAGAGACCCAGTACTTC. It encodes CASSEGQGRLEETQYF.

This clonotype appeared a few times. The chain has TRBV7-8 and TRBJ2-4, with a tentative D call TRBD2 (5 bases). The J call may be mistaken, given a closer DNA end match to TRBJ2-7. There are 12 residues in the CDR3. The germline V gene has CDR1 SGHVS and CDR2 FQNEAQ. DNA for the CDR3: TGTGCCAGCAGCTCATCCCGGGGCGAGCAGTACTTC. Protein product: CASSSSRGEQYF.

The chain recombines TRBV10-1 with TRBJ2-2; no clear D gene. Trimming took off 4 bases at V and 1 base at J, with 10 bases between the two ends. CDR3 length: 15 residues. CDR1 is WNHNN, CDR2 SYGVQD, per germline (reference sequence). CDR3 coding DNA: TGCGCCAGCAGTGGAGCAACCCTGAACACCGGGGAGCTGTTTTTT. Translating it yields CASSGATLNTGELFF.

This clonotype was seen at least ten times. This chain uses TRBV11-2 with TRBJ2-5; possible D gene TRBD1, 6 bases. The germline V and J ends were trimmed by 0 bases and 11 bases, with 16 bases remaining between them. The CDR3 length is 14 residues. Germline V gene lookup returns CDR1 SGHAT and CDR2 FQNNGV. The CDR3 loop reads CASSLDGQYNEQYF. In DNA form, the CDR3 reads TGTGCCAGCAGCTTAGACGGACAGTACAATGAGCAGTACTTC.

J is TRBJ2-7 and V is TRBV6-6; D might be TRBD1 (5 bases). The V end lost 2 bases, the J end lost 7 bases, and 9 bases lay between the germline ends. The CDR3 is 12 amino acids. Germline-derived CDR1 and CDR2 are MNHNY and SVGAGI (reference sequence). The CDR3 bases are TGTGCCAGCAGTTACACAGGCTTGGAGCAGTACTTC. It encodes CASSYTGLEQYF.

As regards this clonotype: The missing conserved phenylalanine or tryptophan at the end of this CDR3 makes a read error likely. The V gene is TRBV7-2, the J gene TRBJ2-1; D uncertain. The J call may be incorrect, as the DNA end agrees better with TRBJ2-7. CDR1 and CDR2 (germline): SGHTA, FQGNSA. This CDR3 region has 14 residues. The CDR3 loop reads CASSPTGQNYEQYC. CDR3 DNA: TGTGCCAGCAGCCCGACGGGTCAAAACTACGAGCAGTACTGT.

This clonotype was counted between two and nine times. The chain has TRBV11-2 and TRBJ2-1; TRBD1 aligns across 7 bases. The CDR3 is 15 residues long. In germline, CDR1 is SGHAT, CDR2 FQNNGV. Losses at the gene ends were 4 bases for V and 10 bases for J; bases not matched to a gene: 13. The CDR3 region has the DNA TGTGCCAGCAGCTACATCCGGAAGCAGGGGGACGAGCAGTTCTTC. Its translation is CASSYIRKQGDEQFF.

This clonotype is large. This chain connects TRBV6-1 to TRBJ2-5; TRBD2 agrees at 12 bases. The V gene's germline CDR1 is MNHNS and CDR2 SASEGT. The CDR3 is 16 amino acids. J was trimmed by 7 bases and V by 6 bases; bases with no gene match: 12. The CDR3 nucleotides read TGTGCCAGCAGGCTCCTAGCGGGAGGGGCTGATGCGACCCAGTACTTC. As protein: CASRLLAGGADATQYF.

This clonotype has only a few counts. The CDR3 loop is CASSLAAGTSGSDEQYF. The DNA for the CDR3 is TGTGCCAGCAGCTTAGCTGCCGGGACTAGCGGGAGCGACGAGCAGTACTTC. The J gene is TRBJ2-7, the V gene TRBV11-2; TRBD2 matches at 14 bases. CDR3 length equals 17 residues. With 1 base clipped from V and 5 bases from J, the junction kept 7 bases outside the gene matches. Germline values: CDR1 SGHAT, CDR2 FQNNGV.

V usage is TRBV12-5 and J usage is TRBJ1-1; maybe TRBD1 (5 bases). V dropped 5 bases and J dropped 5 bases, with 12 bases sitting between them. CDR3 size: 13 residues. CDR1 and CDR2 from the germline V gene are LGHNT and FRNRAP. The CDR3 spells CASGLRRGTEAFF. The CDR3, as DNA: TGTGCTAGTGGTCTACGCCGGGGGACTGAAGCTTTCTTT.

The rearrangement joins TRBV6-5 to TRBJ1-3; no definite D call. The germline V gene encodes CDR1 MNHEY and CDR2 SVGAGI. CDR3 length equals 15 residues. V lost 0 bases, J lost 1 base, and 7 bases lay in between. This CDR3 reads CASSYSGKSGNTIYF. CDR3 DNA: TGTGCCAGCAGTTACTCAGGGAAATCTGGAAACACCATATATTTT.

This clonotype was seen ten or more times. The rearrangement joins TRBV27 to TRBJ2-3; D gene ambiguous. Germline assignment: CDR1 MNHEY and CDR2 SMNVEV (reference sequence). The CDR3 sequence is 14 residues long. Between the trimmed V and J ends, which lost 3 bases and 0 bases, there was a span of 7 bases. The CDR3 sequence is CASSFAFSTDTQYF. CDR3 nucleotides: TGTGCCAGCAGTTTTGCCTTTAGCACAGATACGCAGTATTTT.

The chain combines TRBV6-1 with TRBJ2-1, with D possibly matching TRBD2 (6 bases). Germline V gene lookup returns CDR1 MNHNS and CDR2 SASEGT. The CDR3 is 13 amino acids. Trimming took 7 bases from V and 13 from J, leaving 20 bases between them. The CDR3 nucleotides are TGTGCCAGCACCGACCACCCCCGCGGGACCCAGTTCTTC. Its translation is CASTDHPRGTQFF.

This clonotype is labeled medium-sized (0.01 to 0.1%). This chain joins TRBV7-2 and TRBJ2-1; 13 bases line up with TRBD2. The J call may be faulty, since TRBJ2-5 better matches the DNA end. The V gene's germline CDR1 is SGHTA and CDR2 FQGNSA. The CDR3 has 18 amino acids. The CDR3 region is CASMLGTSGIAGGETQYF. CDR3 nucleotides: TGTGCCAGCATGCTCGGGACTAGCGGGATCGCGGGGGGGGAGACCCAGTACTTC.